Listed here is a single T cell receptor (beta chain). Antigen unknown. Approximately 500 ng RNA was reverse transcribed with alpha and beta constant-region primers. Using multiplexing indices, alpha and beta chain libraries were generated apart by chain-specific third strand synthesis. The cDNA received a 5' RACE adapter containing a random hexamer plus an SP2 sequencing primer site. Using its own MiXCR run on the 5' RACE reads, TCRdb lists one record per CDR3 protein. This table has 15,000 to 20,000 distinct CDR3 sequences, approximately 9.6% appearing once. The sample is drawn from a study of HIV-infected patients and healthy controls. With 3 bases clipped from V and 2 bases from J, the junction kept 3 bases outside the gene matches. Per the germline V gene, CDR1 is MDHEN and CDR2 is SYDVKM. The CDR3 runs to 15 residues. Study results and caveats: HLA types of the donors remained undetermined.

The repertoire came from unfractionated whole blood and reflected all unsorted peripheral T cells. This chain links TRBV28 with TRBJ2-7, with 11 positions matching TRBD1. This receptor was taken from an adult in good health. The sequencing input was blood. CDR3 sequence reads: CASSFQGQGAYEQYF. The CDR3 DNA follows: TGTGCCAGCAGTTTCCAGGGACAGGGGGCCTACGAGCAGTACTTC.